Shown below are 28 T cell receptor beta chains from a single sample sequenced in a study of T cells in Graves' hyperthyroidism and ophthalmopathy. Template material for amplifying TCR beta CDR3 regions consisted of RNA transcripts. RT-PCR in the first round (using the HTBI primer set) targeted the TCR CDR3. MiXCR was run by TCRdb on the multiplex PCR reads, yielding one entry per CDR3 protein. The profile covers 150,000 or so distinct CDR3 sequences, with around 21% appearing a single time and 60% to 70% taken by the ten largest. The sample taken for sequencing was blood. The receptor set was obtained from a woman aged 50 to 65 with Graves' hyperthyroidism that later progressed to Graves' ophthalmopathy.

In this sample, this clonotype turned up a few times. This chain links TRBV14 with TRBJ2-7; a possible D gene is TRBD2 (6 bases). The CDR3 totals 14 residues. The germline gives CDR1 SGHDN, CDR2 FVKESK. V lost 3 bases, J lost 6 bases, and 15 bases lay in between. CDR3 protein: CASSHGGRTGEQYF. The CDR3 nucleotides read TGTGCCAGCAGCCATGGGGGGAGAACGGGCGAGCAGTACTTC. The whole variable domain, filled in from reference TRBV14 and TRBJ2-7, reads EAGVTQFPSHSVIEKGQTVTLRCDPISGHDNLYWYRRVMGKEIKFLLHFVKESKQDESGMPNNRFLAERTGGTYSTLKVQPAELEDSGVYFCASSHGGRTGEQYFGPGTRLTVT.

CDR3 sequence: CASSPAGTGNADGYTF. Written as DNA, the CDR3 is TGTGCCAGCAGTCCAGCCGGGACAGGGAATGCGGATGGCTACACCTTC. The gene calls are TRBV5-5 and TRBJ1-2; TRBD1 matches at 9 bases. V shed 5 bases and J 6 bases; nucleotides not matched to a gene: 14. The germline CDR1 and CDR2 sequences are SGHKS and YYEKEE (reference sequence). This CDR3 has 16 residues.

The gene calls are TRBV20-1 and TRBJ1-1; 10 bases line up with TRBD1. The CDR3 consists of 13 residues. Trimming took 6 bases from V and 6 from J; bases not matched to a gene: 7. CDR1 is DFQATT, CDR2 SNEGSKA, per germline (reference sequence). This CDR3 is CSAEDRGLAEAFF. In DNA form, the CDR3 reads TGCAGTGCAGAAGACAGGGGGCTTGCTGAAGCTTTCTTT.

This clonotype was found many times. The V and J genes are TRBV3-1 and TRBJ2-4; D possibly matches TRBD1 or TRBD2 (6 bases each). The CDR3 runs 17 residues. CDR1 is LGHDT and CDR2 is YNNKEL in the germline V gene (reference sequence). V lost 1 base to trimming and J lost 4 bases, with 17 bases between them. This CDR3 is CASSQVSGGQGKNIQYF. The CDR3 bases are TGTGCCAGCAGCCAAGTGAGTGGGGGGCAGGGGAAAAACATTCAGTACTTC.

The genes are TRBV29-1 and TRBJ1-5, with TRBD1 as a possible D gene (5 bases). V lost 7 bases and J 6 bases, leaving 19 bases between the germline ends. CDR3 length: 14 amino acids. Germline V CDR1 and CDR2: SQVTM, ANQGSEA. CDR3 coding DNA: TGCAGCGCCGCGGGGGGAGGCGGTACTCAGCCCCAGCATTTT. Its protein is CSAAGGGGTQPQHF.

The chain links TRBV5-1 to TRBJ1-6; D is possibly TRBD1 (6 bases). Trimming pared 0 bases from V and 4 bases from J, leaving 8 bases between. Per the germline V gene, CDR1 is SGHRS and CDR2 is YFSETQ. This CDR3 has 15 residues. The CDR3 DNA sequence: TGCGCCAGCAGCTTGGAGGGGGGGTATAATTCACCCCTCCACTTT. Translated: CASSLEGGYNSPLHF.

The sample holds many counts of this clonotype. This chain uses TRBV10-1 with TRBJ2-5; D perhaps matches TRBD2 (5 bases). Germline V gives CDR1 WNHNN, CDR2 SYGVQD (reference sequence). The CDR3 contains 14 residues. V was clipped by 3 bases and J by 6 bases, with 14 bases between them. The DNA for the CDR3 is TGCGCCAGCAGTGATCTCGGGGTTCCCAAGACCCAGTACTTC. This sequence encodes CASSDLGVPKTQYF.

In this sample, this clonotype turned up a few times. V and J are TRBV20-1 and TRBJ1-1; the D gene is possibly TRBD1 (5 bases). The CDR3 is 12 residues long. V lost 1 base to trimming and J lost 7 bases, with 10 bases between them. Per the germline V gene, CDR1 is DFQATT and CDR2 is SNEGSKA (reference sequence). The CDR3 sequence: CSARGDRVEAFF. The CDR3 nucleotides read TGCAGTGCTAGAGGTGACAGAGTTGAAGCTTTCTTT.

This clonotype was counted at least ten times. The chain uses TRBV6-2 or TRBV6-3 and TRBJ2-7; 11 bases fit TRBD1. The V gene's germline CDR1 is MNHEY and CDR2 SVGEGT. Unmatched junction bases numbered 8, after V lost 5 bases and J lost 2 bases. The CDR3 consists of 16 residues. Here the CDR3 reads CASSPGGTGGPYEQYF. CDR3 DNA sequence: TGTGCCAGCAGTCCCGGAGGGACAGGGGGACCCTACGAGCAGTACTTC.

The table lists this clonotype with a few counts. The chain uses TRBV20-1 and TRBJ1-5; D may be TRBD1 (6 bases). Germline V CDR1 and CDR2: DFQATT, SNEGSKA (reference sequence). V was pared by 0 bases and J by 3 bases, with 15 bases between. This CDR3 has 16 amino acids. The CDR3 reads CSARERGAGNNQPQHF. As DNA, the CDR3 is TGCAGTGCTAGAGAGAGGGGGGCAGGGAACAATCAGCCCCAGCATTTT.

In its sample, this clonotype was seen many times. The J gene is TRBJ1-5, the V gene TRBV20-1, with TRBD1 as a possible D gene (5 bases). V was pared by 1 base and J by 0 bases, with 16 bases between. Germline V gene data show CDR1 as DFQATT and CDR2 as SNEGSKA (reference sequence). CDR3 length: 17 residues. CDR3 bases: TGCAGTGCTAGAGGCCGTCCCCGGACAAGTAGCAATCAGCCCCAGCATTTT. This sequence encodes CSARGRPRTSSNQPQHF.

Many counts were recorded for this clonotype. The chain links TRBV7-9 to TRBJ2-1, with TRBD2 as a possible D gene (6 bases). This CDR3 spans 15 amino acids. The V gene's germline CDR1 is SEHNR and CDR2 FQNEAQ (reference sequence). Between the trimmed V and J ends, which lost 5 bases and 2 bases, there was a span of 13 bases. The CDR3 DNA reads TGTGCCAGCAGCCCCATCGGGGGTCCCTACAATGAGCAGTTCTTC. Its protein product is CASSPIGGPYNEQFF.

This clonotype was seen at least ten times. The chain has TRBV27 and TRBJ2-1, with a weak D call TRBD1 (6 bases). This CDR3 contains 13 residues. The ends were cut back, 6 bases at V and 5 bases at J, with 11 bases in the middle. Looked up from germline, CDR1 is MNHEY and CDR2 is SMNVEV (reference sequence). CDR3 nucleotide sequence: TGTGCCAGCAGGCCAAGACAGGACAATGAGCAGTTCTTC. It codes for CASRPRQDNEQFF.

This chain joins TRBV6-1 and TRBJ2-7, with 7 bases aligning to TRBD2. The ends lost 9 bases at V and 1 base at J; junction bases unmatched: 9. Germline V gives CDR1 MNHNS, CDR2 SASEGT. CDR3 length: 14 residues. The CDR3 here is CASQREGGSYEQYF. The CDR3 region has the DNA TGTGCCAGTCAAAGGGAGGGCGGGTCCTACGAGCAGTACTTC.

The table lists this clonotype with many counts. The chain carries TRBV2 and TRBJ2-7; 7 nucleotides agree with TRBD1. V lost 8 bases to trimming and J lost 5 bases; unmatched junction nucleotides: 15. Germline-derived CDR1 and CDR2 are SNHLY and FYNNEI. This CDR3 contains 15 residues. The CDR3: CASGRTGDRTHEQYF. The CDR3 nucleotides are TGTGCCAGCGGCCGGACAGGAGACCGCACCCACGAGCAGTACTTC.

The rearrangement links TRBV28 to TRBJ2-1; 7 bases are a match to TRBD2. The CDR3 runs 16 residues. V was clipped by 5 bases and J by 0 bases; unmatched bases: 7. Germline assignment: CDR1 MDHEN and CDR2 SYDVKM. The CDR3 bases are TGTGCCAGCAGTCCGCCAGCGGGGACCTCCTACAATGAGCAGTTCTTC. Its protein product is CASSPPAGTSYNEQFF.

The sample holds many counts of this clonotype. The rearrangement links TRBV11-2 to TRBJ2-1; TRBD2 is a possible D gene (5 bases). The germline CDR1 and CDR2 sequences are SGHAT and FQNNGV. There are 14 residues in the CDR3. V shed 2 bases and J shed 5 bases, with 10 bases lying between them. The CDR3 coding sequence is TGTGCCAGCAGCTTATTTCCGGGGAACAATGAGCAGTTCTTC. As protein: CASSLFPGNNEQFF.

The rearrangement joins TRBV30 to TRBJ2-7, with 10 bases fitting TRBD2. Per germline, CDR1 GTSNPN and CDR2 SVGIG (reference sequence). The CDR3 runs 15 residues. Germline trimming cut 0 bases from V and 4 bases from J; bases unmatched to any gene: 6. This CDR3 reads CAWSVHTSGKYEQYF. DNA of the CDR3: TGTGCCTGGAGTGTACACACTAGCGGGAAATACGAGCAGTACTTC.

This clonotype showed up just a few times. The chain carries TRBV6-1 and TRBJ2-2; 10 bases agree with TRBD2. This CDR3 has 14 amino acids. V trimming: 3 bases; J trimming: 8 bases; junction bases outside the gene matches: 3. Germline CDR1 and CDR2: MNHNS and SASEGT. DNA for the CDR3: TGTGCCAGCAGTGATACTAGCGGGATAGGGGAGCTGTTTTTT. Amino acid sequence: CASSDTSGIGELFF.

This clonotype was seen many times. This chain connects TRBV30 to TRBJ2-2; D gene uncertain. Germline CDR1 GTSNPN, CDR2 SVGIG (reference sequence). V was clipped by 1 base and J by 4 bases, with 7 bases between them. The CDR3 contains 13 residues. CDR3 in DNA: TGTGCCTGGAGTGGCCGTAGCACCGGGGAGCTGTTTTTT. Translated, it gives CAWSGRSTGELFF.

Turning to this clonotype: A read error may explain this, as a much larger clone is one base away. The chain recombines TRBV3-1 with TRBJ2-5; 7 bases are shared with TRBD2. Germline V lookup: CDR1 LGHDT, CDR2 YNNKEL (reference sequence). Trimming removed 6 bases from V and 5 bases from J; junction bases left unmatched: 12. The CDR3 sequence is 15 residues long. CDR3 residues: CASSDALAAHETQYF. CDR3 DNA: TGTGCCAGCAGTGACGCGCTAGCGGCGCACGAGACCCAGTACTTC.

This clonotype occurred a few times. This sequence joins TRBV30 and TRBJ1-2; D gene unclear. Between the trimmed V and J ends, which lost 5 bases and 4 bases, there was a span of 14 bases. The germline V gene has CDR1 GTSNPN and CDR2 SVGIG (reference sequence). This CDR3 comprises 13 residues. Here the CDR3 reads CAWGPSGSYGYTF. CDR3 in DNA: TGTGCCTGGGGGCCGAGTGGGAGCTATGGCTACACCTTC.

The V and J genes are TRBV14 and TRBJ2-7; D is unresolved. V lost 3 bases, J lost 2 bases, and 11 bases lay in between. Germline V gene sequence: CDR1 SGHDN, CDR2 FVKESK. There are 14 residues in the CDR3. CDR3 in DNA: TGTGCCAGCAGCCACCAGAGTAGGGCCTACGAGCAGTACTTC. Its protein is CASSHQSRAYEQYF.

J is TRBJ2-1 and V is TRBV5-1; 9 bases line up with TRBD2. V dropped 1 base and J dropped 8; count of bases not matched to a gene: 4. The CDR3 is 14 amino acids. The germline gives CDR1 SGHRS, CDR2 YFSETQ. This chain's CDR3 is CASSLSGRSHEQFF. CDR3 coding DNA: TGCGCCAGCAGCTTGAGCGGGAGGTCCCATGAGCAGTTCTTC. The whole variable domain, filled in from reference TRBV5-1 and TRBJ2-1, reads KAGVTQTPRYLIKTRGQQVTLSCSPISGHRSVSWYQQTPGQGLQFLFEYFSETQRNKGNFPGRFSGRQFSNSRSEMNVSTLELGDSALYLCASSLSGRSHEQFFGPGTRLTVL.

This clonotype has just a few counts. V usage is TRBV18 and J usage is TRBJ2-7; 7 bases align to TRBD2. The trim removed 4 bases at V and 6 bases at J, leaving 9 bases unmatched. The CDR3 is made up of 14 amino acids. CDR1 and CDR2 (germline): KGHSH, LQKENI. The CDR3 nucleotides are TGTGCCAGCTCACTCCGACTAGCTTCGGGCGAGCAGTACTTC. It specifies CASSLRLASGEQYF.

The chain employs TRBV5-1 and TRBJ1-2; weak D call: TRBD1 (5 bases). The CDR3 is made up of 13 amino acids. V lost 4 bases to trimming and J lost 8 bases, with 15 bases between them. Germline CDR1 SGHRS, CDR2 YFSETQ. CDR3 in DNA: TGCGCCAGCAGCAATAGACCTCAGGGCGGCTACACCTTC. Protein: CASSNRPQGGYTF.

The rearrangement joins TRBV5-1 to TRBJ1-1, with TRBD1 identical over 8 bases. V shed 5 bases, J shed 12 bases, and the junction held 12 bases outside the gene matches. Germline values: CDR1 SGHRS, CDR2 YFSETQ. The CDR3 totals 13 residues. The CDR3 region has the DNA TGCGCCAGCAGTCCAGGGGGCAGGGGGGTGACTTTCTTT. It is translated as CASSPGGRGVTFF.

Notes on this clonotype: A much more abundant neighbour one base away suggests this may be a read error. The V call is TRBV2, the J call TRBJ2-7; 15 bases align to TRBD2. Germline V CDR1 and CDR2: SNHLY, FYNNEI. J gave up 0 bases and V 7 bases, and 4 bases lay outside the gene matches. The CDR3 consists of 16 residues. CDR3 in amino acids: CASTGTSGGFSYEQYF. The CDR3 region has the DNA TGTGCCAGCACCGGGACTAGCGGGGGGTTCTCCTACGAGCAGTACTTC.